Shown below are 15 T cell receptor beta chains from a single sample sequenced in a study of CD8+ T cells in alopecia areata. Extracted from the samples, RNA was reverse transcribed into cDNA to serve as the sequencing template. Profiling relied on immunoSEQ multiplex PCR, and the TCRdb table lists in-frame clones only, not all of them. The sample gives 110,000 or so clones, 58% of which show up once; almost 30% is in the top ten. Treatment noted: oral pan-JAK inhibitor, 5-10 mg twice daily. The specimen comprised CD8+ T cells sorted from blood, sampled at week 4, from a patient treated with tofacitinib. These receptors were collected from a human donor with alopecia areata.

This chain uses TRBV9 with TRBJ2-2; TRBD1 or TRBD2 may be the D gene (5 bases each). Germline CDR1 reads SGDLS; CDR2 reads YYNGEE. The V gene lost 3 bases and the J gene lost 3 bases, with 15 bases spanning the gap. The CDR3 consists of 16 residues. CDR3 DNA: TGTGCCAGCAGCGACAGAGGGACCGGTTACACCGGGGAGCTGTTTTTT. This gives the protein CASSDRGTGYTGELFF.

The genes are TRBV30 and TRBJ2-1; 10 bases agree with TRBD2. The CDR3 has 15 residues. Germline V CDR1 and CDR2: GTSNPN, SVGIG (reference sequence). V shed 2 bases, J shed 7 bases, and the junction held 8 bases outside the gene matches. CDR3 sequence: CAWSPPGLASNEQFF. The DNA for the CDR3 is TGTGCCTGGAGTCCGCCGGGACTAGCGAGTAATGAGCAGTTCTTC. The full variable domain, rest sourced from reference TRBV30 and TRBJ2-1, is SQTIHQWPATLVQPVGSPLSLECTVEGTSNPNLYWYRQAAGRGLQLLFYSVGIGQISSEVPQNLSASRPQDRQFILSSKKLLLSDSGFYLCAWSPPGLASNEQFFGPGTRLTVL.

V is TRBV6-1 and J is TRBJ2-7; 11 bases align to TRBD2. The CDR3 is 15 amino acids. V lost 5 bases, J lost 2 bases, and 5 bases stayed unmatched. The germline V gene has CDR1 MNHNS and CDR2 SASEGT. The CDR3 bases are TGTGCCAGCAGTACGGGACTAGCGGCTACCTACGAGCAGTACTTC. It yields the protein CASSTGLAATYEQYF.

The chain uses TRBV15 and TRBJ2-1, with no clear D. Germline V gene lookup returns CDR1 LNHNV and CDR2 YYDKDF (reference sequence). V was clipped by 0 bases and J by 9 bases, with 6 bases between them. This CDR3 comprises 12 residues. The CDR3 DNA reads as TGTGCCACCAGCAGAGATAGCAGTGAGCAGTTCTTC. This sequence encodes CATSRDSSEQFF.

The chain links TRBV29-1 to TRBJ1-5; perhaps TRBD1 as D (5 bases). V dropped 1 base and J dropped 8 bases, with 9 bases sitting between them. The CDR3 totals 12 residues. In germline, CDR1 is SQVTM, CDR2 ANQGSEA. The chain's CDR3 is CSVEGDSEPQHF. The DNA of the CDR3 is TGCAGCGTTGAAGGAGACAGTGAGCCCCAGCATTTT.

The gene calls are TRBV28 and TRBJ2-1; D is unclear. Germline V gene sequence: CDR1 MDHEN, CDR2 SYDVKM. CDR3 length: 15 residues. V was shortened by 6 bases and J by 5 bases, with 17 bases between the two germline ends. CDR3 protein: CASSPGYRENNEQFF. The CDR3 nucleotides read TGTGCCAGCAGCCCCGGGTATCGAGAAAACAATGAGCAGTTCTTC.

This chain links TRBV5-6 with TRBJ2-5; no reliable D call. The CDR3 length is 11 residues. Germline loops: CDR1 SGHDT, CDR2 YYEEEE. Between the trimmed V and J ends, which lost 0 bases and 3 bases, there was a span of 0 bases. In nucleotides, the CDR3 is TGTGCCAGCAGCTTGGAAGAGACCCAGTACTTC. Residues: CASSLEETQYF.

This chain links TRBV7-9 with TRBJ2-3; 9 nucleotides agree with TRBD2. The germline CDR1 and CDR2 sequences are SEHNR and FQNEAQ (reference sequence). V was clipped by 4 bases and J by 2 bases; unmatched bases: 10. CDR3 size: 17 residues. The CDR3 DNA reads as TGTGCCAGCAGCTCGACCGGGACTAGCCACACCACAGATACGCAGTATTTT. This codes for CASSSTGTSHTTDTQYF. Looking up the rest from reference TRBV7-9 and TRBJ2-3 gives the full variable domain: DTGVSQNPRHKITKRGQNVTFRCDPISEHNRLYWYRQTLGQGPEFLTYFQNEAQLEKSRLLSDRFSAERPKGSFSTLEIQRTEQGDSAMYLCASSSTGTSHTTDTQYFGPGTRLTVL.

V usage is TRBV30 and J usage is TRBJ1-2; D gene uncertain. Germline assignment: CDR1 GTSNPN and CDR2 SVGIG (reference sequence). V lost 5 bases and J 5 bases, leaving 9 bases between the germline ends. The CDR3 length is 11 residues. The CDR3 region is CAWGDGYGYTF. The CDR3 region has the DNA TGTGCCTGGGGTGACGGGTATGGCTACACCTTC.

The sample holds a few counts of this clone. V gene TRBV25-1 combines with J gene TRBJ2-7; D is perhaps TRBD2 (6 bases). The CDR3 has 14 residues. The V end was cut by 4 bases, the J end by 4 bases, with 14 bases between. Germline V gene data show CDR1 as MGHDK and CDR2 as SYGVNS. The CDR3 loop reads CASSAPGSVYEQYF. CDR3 DNA: TGTGCCAGCAGTGCCCCCGGGAGCGTTTACGAGCAGTACTTC.

The chain joins TRBV30 to TRBJ1-1; no clear D gene. Trimming took off 1 base at V and 0 bases at J, with 12 bases between the two ends. This CDR3 is built from 15 residues. The germline V gene has CDR1 GTSNPN and CDR2 SVGIG (reference sequence). CDR3: CAWSGSTVVNTEAFF. In DNA form, the CDR3 reads TGTGCCTGGAGTGGCAGCACAGTAGTGAACACTGAAGCTTTCTTT.

The rearrangement links TRBV5-1 to TRBJ1-2; 11 bases agree with TRBD1. Germline values: CDR1 SGHRS, CDR2 YFSETQ. The CDR3 has 15 residues. V shed 1 base and J 4 bases; nucleotides not matched to a gene: 3. CDR3 residues: CASSLTGTGGYGYTF. In DNA, the CDR3 is TGCGCCAGCAGCTTGACCGGGACAGGGGGCTATGGCTACACCTTC.

This clone was observed a handful of times. The chain couples TRBV14 to TRBJ2-5; D is uncertain. The CDR3 length is 13 residues. Trimming took off 0 bases at V and 4 bases at J, with 6 bases between the two ends. Per the germline V gene, CDR1 is SGHDN and CDR2 is FVKESK. CDR3 in DNA: TGTGCCAGCAGCCAAGAACCGGGAGAGACCCAGTACTTC. Its protein is CASSQEPGETQYF.

This clone was picked up one time. This sequence joins TRBV7-9 and TRBJ2-5; TRBD2 might be the D (5 bases). Germline CDR1 is SEHNR and CDR2 is FQNEAQ (reference sequence). V lost 9 bases to trimming and J lost 7 bases, with 15 bases between them. The CDR3 is 12 amino acids. CDR3 amino acids: CASDVGMGTQYF. CDR3 DNA: TGTGCCAGTGACGTCGGGATGGGGACCCAGTACTTC.

The V and J genes are TRBV4-1 and TRBJ2-2; no firm D call. In germline, CDR1 is MGHRA, CDR2 YSYEKL. The ends were cut back, 4 bases at V and 2 bases at J, with 14 bases in the middle. The length of the CDR3 is 16 residues. In DNA form, the CDR3 reads TGCGCCAGCAGCCCTAATCCGGGTCTTAACACCGGGGAGCTGTTTTTT. Encoded protein: CASSPNPGLNTGELFF.